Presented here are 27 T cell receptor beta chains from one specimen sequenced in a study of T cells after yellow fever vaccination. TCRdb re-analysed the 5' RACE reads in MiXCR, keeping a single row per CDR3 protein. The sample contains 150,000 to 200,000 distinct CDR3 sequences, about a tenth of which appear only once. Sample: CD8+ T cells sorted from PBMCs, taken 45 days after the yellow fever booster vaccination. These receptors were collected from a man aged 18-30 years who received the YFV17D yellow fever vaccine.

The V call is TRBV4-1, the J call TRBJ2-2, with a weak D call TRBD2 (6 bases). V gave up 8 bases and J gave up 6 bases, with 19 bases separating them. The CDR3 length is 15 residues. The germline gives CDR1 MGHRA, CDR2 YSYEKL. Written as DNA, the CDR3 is TGCGCCAGCTTGGGGGAGGTAGGGAATGCCGGGGAGCTGTTTTTT. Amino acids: CASLGEVGNAGELFF.

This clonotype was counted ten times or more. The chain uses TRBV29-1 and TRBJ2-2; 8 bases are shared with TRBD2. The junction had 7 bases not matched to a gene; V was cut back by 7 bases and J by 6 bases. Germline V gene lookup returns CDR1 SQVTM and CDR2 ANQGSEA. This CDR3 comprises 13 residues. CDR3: CSAWTSQAGELFF. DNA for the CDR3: TGCAGCGCCTGGACTAGCCAGGCCGGGGAGCTGTTTTTT.

The CDR3 region has the DNA TGTGCCAGCAGCTTTACAGGGAGGAGGCAGGAGACCCAGTACTTC. It yields the protein CASSFTGRRQETQYF. The V call is TRBV11-2, the J call TRBJ2-5; D may match TRBD1 or TRBD2 (6 bases each). Germline lookup yields CDR1 SGHAT and CDR2 FQNNGV. V was shortened by 3 bases and J by 5 bases, with 16 bases between the two germline ends. The CDR3 has 15 residues.

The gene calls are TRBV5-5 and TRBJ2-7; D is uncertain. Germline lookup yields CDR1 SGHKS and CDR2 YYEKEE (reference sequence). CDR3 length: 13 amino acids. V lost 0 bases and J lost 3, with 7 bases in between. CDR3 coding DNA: TGTGCCAGCAGCTTGGGGGCATACTACGAGCAGTACTTC. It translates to CASSLGAYYEQYF.

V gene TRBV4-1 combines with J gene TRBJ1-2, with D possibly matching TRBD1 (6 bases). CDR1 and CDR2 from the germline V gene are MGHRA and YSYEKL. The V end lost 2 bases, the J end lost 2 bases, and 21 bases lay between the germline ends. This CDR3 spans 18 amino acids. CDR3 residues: CASSQRGTVGITNYGYTF. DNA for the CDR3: TGCGCCAGCAGCCAAAGGGGGACGGTGGGAATTACCAACTATGGCTACACCTTC.

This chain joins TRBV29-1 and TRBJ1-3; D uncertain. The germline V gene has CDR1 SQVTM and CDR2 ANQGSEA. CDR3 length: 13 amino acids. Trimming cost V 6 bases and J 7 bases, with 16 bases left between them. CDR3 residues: CSVFSNMVNTIYF. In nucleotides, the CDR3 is TGCAGCGTGTTTTCGAACATGGTGAACACCATATATTTT.

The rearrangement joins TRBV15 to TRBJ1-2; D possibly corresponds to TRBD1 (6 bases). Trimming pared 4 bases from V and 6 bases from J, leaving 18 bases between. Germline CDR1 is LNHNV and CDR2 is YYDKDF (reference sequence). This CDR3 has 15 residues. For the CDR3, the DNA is TGTGCCACCAGCAAGGCCCCTACAGGGTCGCATGGCTACACCTTC. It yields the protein CATSKAPTGSHGYTF.

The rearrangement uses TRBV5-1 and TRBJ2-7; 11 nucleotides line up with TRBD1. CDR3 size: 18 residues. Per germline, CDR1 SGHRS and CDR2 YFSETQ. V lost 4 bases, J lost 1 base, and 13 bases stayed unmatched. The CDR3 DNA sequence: TGCGCCAGCAGCCCGAACCGGGACAGGGGGTATGATTCCTACGAGCAGTACGTC. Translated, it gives CASSPNRDRGYDSYEQYV.

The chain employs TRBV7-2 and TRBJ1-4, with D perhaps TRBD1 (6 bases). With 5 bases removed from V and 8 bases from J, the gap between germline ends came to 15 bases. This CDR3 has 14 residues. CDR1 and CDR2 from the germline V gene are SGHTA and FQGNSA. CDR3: CASSRKPTGEKLFF. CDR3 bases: TGTGCCAGCAGCCGCAAACCTACAGGGGAAAAACTGTTTTTT.

The CDR3 coding sequence is TGTGCCAGCAGCCGGGAGCGCGGCTACACCTTC. As protein: CASSRERGYTF. V is TRBV5-8 and J is TRBJ1-2; D is undetermined. In germline, CDR1 is SGHTS, CDR2 YDEGEE. The V gene lost 4 bases and the J gene lost 8 bases, with 9 bases spanning the gap. This CDR3 contains 11 residues.

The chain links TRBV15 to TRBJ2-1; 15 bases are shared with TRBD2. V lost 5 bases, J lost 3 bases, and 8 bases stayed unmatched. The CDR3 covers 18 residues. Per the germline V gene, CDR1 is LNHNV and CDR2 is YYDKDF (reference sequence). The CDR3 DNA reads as TGTGCCACCAGCGGCGGGACTAGCGGGGGGATCGACTACAATGAGCAGTTCTTC. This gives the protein CATSGGTSGGIDYNEQFF.

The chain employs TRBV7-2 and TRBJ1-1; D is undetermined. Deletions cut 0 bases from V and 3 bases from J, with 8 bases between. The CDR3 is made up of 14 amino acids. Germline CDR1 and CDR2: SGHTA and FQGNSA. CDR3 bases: TGTGCCAGCAGCTTAGCGGGTCGGTACACTGAAGCTTTCTTT. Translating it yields CASSLAGRYTEAFF. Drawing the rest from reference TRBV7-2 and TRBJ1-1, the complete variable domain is GAGVSQSPSNKVTEKGKDVELRCDPISGHTALYWYRQSLGQGLEFLIYFQGNSAPDKSGLPSDRFSAERTGGSVSTLTIQRTQQEDSAVYLCASSLAGRYTEAFFGQGTRLTVV.

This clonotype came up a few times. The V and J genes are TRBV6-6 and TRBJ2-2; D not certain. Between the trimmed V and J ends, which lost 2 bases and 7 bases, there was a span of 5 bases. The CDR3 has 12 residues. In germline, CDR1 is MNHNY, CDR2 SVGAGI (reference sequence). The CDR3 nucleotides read TGTGCCAGCAGTTACGTCCTCGGGGAGCTGTTTTTT. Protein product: CASSYVLGELFF.

The CDR3 region is CASSRGGPREQYV. The CDR3 nucleotides read TGTGCCAGCAGTCGGGGGGGGCCGAGGGAGCAGTACGTC. The V gene is TRBV6-2 or TRBV6-3, the J gene TRBJ2-7; 8 bases line up with TRBD2. The germline V gene has CDR1 MNHEY and CDR2 SVGEGT. The CDR3 extends over 13 amino acids. Trimming removed 5 bases from V and 7 bases from J; junction bases left unmatched: 7.

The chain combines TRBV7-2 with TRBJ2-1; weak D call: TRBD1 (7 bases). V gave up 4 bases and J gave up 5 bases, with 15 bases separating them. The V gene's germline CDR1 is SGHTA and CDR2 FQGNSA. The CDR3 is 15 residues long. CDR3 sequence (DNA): TGTGCCAGCAGCTCGCGGAGGGACAGCAACAATGAGCAGTTCTTC. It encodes CASSSRRDSNNEQFF.

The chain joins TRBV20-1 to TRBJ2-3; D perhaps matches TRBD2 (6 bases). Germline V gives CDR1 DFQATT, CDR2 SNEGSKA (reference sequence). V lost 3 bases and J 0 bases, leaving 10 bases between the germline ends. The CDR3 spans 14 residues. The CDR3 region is CSARDYSSTDTQYF. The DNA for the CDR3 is TGCAGTGCTAGGGACTACTCTAGCACAGATACGCAGTATTTT.

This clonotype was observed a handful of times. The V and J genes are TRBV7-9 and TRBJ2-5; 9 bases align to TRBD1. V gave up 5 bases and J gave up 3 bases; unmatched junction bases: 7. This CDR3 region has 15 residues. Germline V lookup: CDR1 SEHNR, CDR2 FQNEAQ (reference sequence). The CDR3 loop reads CASSIRDREKETQYF. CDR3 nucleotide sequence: TGTGCCAGCAGCATCCGGGACAGGGAAAAAGAGACCCAGTACTTC.

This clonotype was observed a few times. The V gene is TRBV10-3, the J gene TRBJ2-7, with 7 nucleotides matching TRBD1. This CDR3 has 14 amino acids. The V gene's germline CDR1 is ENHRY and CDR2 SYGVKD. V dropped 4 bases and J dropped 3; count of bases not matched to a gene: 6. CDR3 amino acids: CAISGQGDYYEQYF. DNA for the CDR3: TGTGCCATCAGTGGACAGGGCGACTACTACGAGCAGTACTTC.

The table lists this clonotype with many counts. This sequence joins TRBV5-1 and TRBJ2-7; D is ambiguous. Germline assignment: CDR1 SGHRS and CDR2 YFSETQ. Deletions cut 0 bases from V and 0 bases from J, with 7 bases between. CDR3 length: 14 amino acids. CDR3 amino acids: CASSLEASSYEQYV. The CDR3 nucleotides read TGCGCCAGCAGCTTGGAGGCTAGCTCCTACGAGCAGTACGTC.

In nucleotides, the CDR3 is TGTGCCAGCACCTGGGGCCTGGGGATCGGTACGCAGTATTTT. Translated: CASTWGLGIGTQYF. V gene TRBV12-3 or TRBV12-4 combines with J gene TRBJ2-3, with D maybe TRBD1 (5 bases). The CDR3 is made up of 14 amino acids. Trimming stripped 7 bases from V and 8 bases from J, with 19 bases between.

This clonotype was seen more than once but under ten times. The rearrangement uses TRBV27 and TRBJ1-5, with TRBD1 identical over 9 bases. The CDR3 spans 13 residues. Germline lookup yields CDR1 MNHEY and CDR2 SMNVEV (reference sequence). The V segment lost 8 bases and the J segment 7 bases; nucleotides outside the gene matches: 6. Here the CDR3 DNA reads TGTGCCAGCGGACCACAGGGGGCCCAGCCCCAGCATTTT. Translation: CASGPQGAQPQHF.

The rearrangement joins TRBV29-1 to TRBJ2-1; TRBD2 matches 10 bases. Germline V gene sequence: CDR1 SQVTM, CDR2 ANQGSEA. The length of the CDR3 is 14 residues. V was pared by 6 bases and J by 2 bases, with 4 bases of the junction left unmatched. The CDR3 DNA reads TGCAGCGTCCCCCTAGCGGGAGCCTACAATGAGCAGTTCTTC. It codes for CSVPLAGAYNEQFF.

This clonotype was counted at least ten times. DNA for the CDR3: TGCGCCAGCAGCCAACCCACCGGGGAAACTGAAGCTTTCTTT. It codes for CASSQPTGETEAFF. The chain carries TRBV4-1 and TRBJ1-1; D gene uncertain. The CDR3 sequence is 14 residues long. V was shortened by 2 bases and J by 5 bases, with 12 bases between the two germline ends. Germline V CDR1 and CDR2: MGHRA, YSYEKL.

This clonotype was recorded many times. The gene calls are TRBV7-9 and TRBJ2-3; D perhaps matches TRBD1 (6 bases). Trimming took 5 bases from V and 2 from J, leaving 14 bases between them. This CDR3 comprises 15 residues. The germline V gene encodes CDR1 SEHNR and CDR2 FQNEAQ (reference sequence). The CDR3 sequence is CASSLLDRPTDTQYF. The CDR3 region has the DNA TGTGCCAGCAGCCTTCTGGACAGACCCACAGATACGCAGTATTTT. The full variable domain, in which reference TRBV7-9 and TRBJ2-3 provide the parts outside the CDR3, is DTGVSQNPRHKITKRGQNVTFRCDPISEHNRLYWYRQTLGQGPEFLTYFQNEAQLEKSRLLSDRFSAERPKGSFSTLEIQRTEQGDSAMYLCASSLLDRPTDTQYFGPGTRLTVL.

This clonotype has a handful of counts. CDR3 sequence (DNA): TGCGCCAGCACCGATAGTGGTTCCAGGGTGAACACTGAAGCTTTCTTT. Protein product: CASTDSGSRVNTEAFF. V usage is TRBV4-1 and J usage is TRBJ1-1; TRBD1 might be the D (5 bases). CDR3 length: 16 amino acids. V was shortened by 7 bases and J by 0 bases, with 18 bases between the two germline ends. Germline lookup yields CDR1 MGHRA and CDR2 YSYEKL.

CDR3 sequence (DNA): TGTGCCAGCAGTTACTTGGAGGGGGCCTACGAGCAGTACTTC. It translates to CASSYLEGAYEQYF. The rearrangement joins TRBV6-5 to TRBJ2-7; D is tentatively TRBD1 or TRBD2 (6 bases each). CDR3 length equals 14 residues. Germline V gives CDR1 MNHEY, CDR2 SVGAGI. The germline V and J ends were trimmed by 1 base and 2 bases, with 9 bases remaining between them.

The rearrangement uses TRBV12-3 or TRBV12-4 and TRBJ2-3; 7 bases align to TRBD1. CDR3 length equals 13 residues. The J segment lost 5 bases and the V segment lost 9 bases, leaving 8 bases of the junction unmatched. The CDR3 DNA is TGTGCCAGTACAGGGGTTTTAGTAGATACGCAGTATTTT. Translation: CASTGVLVDTQYF.